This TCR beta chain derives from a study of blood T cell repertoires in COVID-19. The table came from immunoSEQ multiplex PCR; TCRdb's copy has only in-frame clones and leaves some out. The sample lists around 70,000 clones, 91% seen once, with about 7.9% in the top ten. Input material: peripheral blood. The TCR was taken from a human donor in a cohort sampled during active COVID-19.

In DNA form, the CDR3 reads TGCGCCAGCAGCTTGTTGGCTAGCGGCACAGATACGCAGTATTTT. It yields the protein CASSLLASGTDTQYF. V and J are TRBV5-1 and TRBJ2-3, with a possible D match to TRBD2 (6 bases). Germline CDR1 reads SGHRS; CDR2 reads YFSETQ. Deletions cut 1 base from V and 1 base from J, with 10 bases between. This CDR3 region has 15 residues.